The 27 T cell receptor beta chains in this list originate from one sample, sequenced in a study of cytomegalovirus exposure and HLA in healthy donors. The primer mix had 60 Vbeta and 13 Jbeta primers. Assay: immunoSEQ multiplex PCR; the TCRdb copy retains only in-frame clones and omits some. The sample includes over 150,000 clones, approximately 90% of them seen just once. Sequencing was performed on PBMCs. The source is a woman aged 25 to 39 in good health and CMV-seronegative.

J is TRBJ2-2 and V is TRBV5-8; weak D call: TRBD1 (6 bases). This CDR3 is built from 14 residues. Germline CDR1 and CDR2: SGHTS and YDEGEE. The V end was cut by 5 bases, the J end by 6 bases, with 14 bases between. The chain's CDR3 is CASRSGVFAGELFF. Written as DNA, the CDR3 is TGTGCCAGCAGATCAGGGGTTTTCGCCGGGGAGCTGTTTTTT.

The chain joins TRBV28 to TRBJ1-5, with 8 bases aligning to TRBD1. Germline lookup yields CDR1 MDHEN and CDR2 SYDVKM. After removal of 4 bases from V and 5 bases from J, the junction contained 10 bases not matched to a gene. CDR3 length equals 16 residues. CDR3 DNA sequence: TGTGCCAGCAGTTATACTCAGGGGGCTCCTGATCAGCCCCAGCATTTT. Its protein is CASSYTQGAPDQPQHF. Using reference TRBV28 and TRBJ1-5 for the parts outside the CDR3, the full variable domain is DVKVTQSSRYLVKRTGEKVFLECVQDMDHENMFWYRQDPGLGLRLIYFSYDVKMKEKGDIPEGYSVSREKKERFSLILESASTNQTSMYLCASSYTQGAPDQPQHFGDGTRLSIL.

For the CDR3, the DNA is TGTGCCAGCAGCCCGGACAGGGGGAATGAAAAACTGTTTTTT. This encodes CASSPDRGNEKLFF. This sequence joins TRBV6-5 and TRBJ1-4; 10 bases line up with TRBD1. The trim removed 6 bases at V and 5 bases at J, leaving 3 bases unmatched. There are 14 residues in the CDR3. Looked up from germline, CDR1 is MNHEY and CDR2 is SVGAGI.

The chain employs TRBV6-5 and TRBJ1-5, with D possibly matching TRBD1 (5 bases). This CDR3 is 15 amino acids long. The germline V and J ends were trimmed by 6 bases and 4 bases, with 16 bases remaining between them. CDR1 is MNHEY and CDR2 is SVGAGI in the germline V gene. CDR3 protein: CASRLSGPGNQPQHF. The CDR3 DNA reads as TGTGCCAGCAGGCTCTCAGGGCCTGGGAATCAGCCCCAGCATTTT.

The rearrangement links TRBV4-1 to TRBJ1-2; 9 nucleotides match TRBD1. Germline CDR1 and CDR2: MGHRA and YSYEKL. The CDR3 runs to 15 residues. Unmatched junction bases numbered 9, after V lost 6 bases and J lost 4 bases. CDR3: CASSQIGTGSYGYTF. In DNA form, the CDR3 reads TGCGCCAGCAGTCAGATTGGGACAGGGAGCTATGGCTACACCTTC.

The chain employs TRBV19 and TRBJ1-4, with D unclear. CDR3 size: 14 residues. V was pared by 3 bases and J by 8 bases, with 13 bases between. The germline V gene encodes CDR1 LNHDA and CDR2 SQIVND (reference sequence). The CDR3 spells CASSIRPDGEKLFF. CDR3 DNA: TGTGCCAGTAGTATTCGGCCCGACGGGGAAAAACTGTTTTTT.

The V gene is TRBV6-5, the J gene TRBJ1-6; 8 positions agree with TRBD1. Germline loops: CDR1 MNHEY, CDR2 SVGAGI. With V trimmed by 6 bases and J by 9 bases, 4 bases remained unmatched. CDR3 size: 13 residues. This CDR3 reads CASRETGASPLHF. The CDR3 DNA sequence: TGTGCCAGCAGAGAGACAGGGGCTTCACCCCTCCACTTT.

The rearrangement uses TRBV11-2 and TRBJ1-3, with a tentative D call TRBD1 (5 bases). Germline V gene data show CDR1 as SGHAT and CDR2 as FQNNGV. This CDR3 is built from 13 residues. V was pared by 10 bases and J by 2 bases, with 12 bases between. The CDR3 here is CATAGGAGNTIYF. The CDR3 DNA is TGTGCCACGGCGGGGGGGGCTGGAAACACCATATATTTT.

J is TRBJ2-5 and V is TRBV27; TRBD1 agrees at 12 bases. V dropped 5 bases and J dropped 3; count of bases not matched to a gene: 10. Germline V gene lookup returns CDR1 MNHEY and CDR2 SMNVEV (reference sequence). CDR3 length equals 17 residues. In DNA, the CDR3 is TGTGCCAGCAGTCGCCTCCCCGGGACAGGGGGCGAAGAGACCCAGTACTTC. Its protein product is CASSRLPGTGGEETQYF.

The J gene is TRBJ2-7, the V gene TRBV27, with TRBD1 identical over 11 bases. With 4 bases clipped from V and 3 bases from J, the junction kept 8 bases outside the gene matches. The CDR3 is 16 residues long. CDR1 is MNHEY and CDR2 is SMNVEV in the germline V gene (reference sequence). The CDR3 spells CASSSTDRGLNYEQYF. CDR3 DNA sequence: TGTGCCAGCAGTTCCACGGACAGGGGGCTAAACTACGAGCAGTACTTC.

The genes are TRBV6-6 and TRBJ1-3; weak D call: TRBD1 (6 bases). Germline V gives CDR1 MNHNY, CDR2 SVGAGI (reference sequence). The V and J ends lost 8 bases and 6 bases respectively, with 11 bases between them. The CDR3 has 12 residues. The CDR3 reads CASSGQKNTIYF. Written as DNA, the CDR3 is TGTGCCAGCTCGGGACAAAAAAACACCATATATTTT.

This chain links TRBV14 with TRBJ1-1; D perhaps matches TRBD1 (6 bases). The CDR3 has 15 amino acids. V was clipped by 4 bases and J by 5 bases, with 17 bases between them. Per the germline V gene, CDR1 is SGHDN and CDR2 is FVKESK. The CDR3 DNA sequence: TGTGCCAGCAGCCGACAACAAGGGGGAAGGACTGAAGCTTTCTTT. Encoded protein: CASSRQQGGRTEAFF.

V gene TRBV5-1 combines with J gene TRBJ2-5; TRBD1 is a possible D gene (6 bases). The J call may not be correct, given that the DNA end is closer to TRBJ2-7. The CDR3 has 15 amino acids. CDR1 is SGHRS, CDR2 YFSETQ, per germline. The CDR3, as DNA: TGCGCCAGCAGCATAATGACAGGAGCCTCCTACGAGCAGTACTTC. This gives the protein CASSIMTGASYEQYF.

CDR3 sequence: CASSIGTSVYEQYF. The CDR3 DNA sequence: TGTGCCAGCAGCATCGGGACTAGCGTCTACGAGCAGTACTTC. The chain is built from TRBV5-4 and TRBJ2-7, with 10 bases fitting TRBD2. There are 14 residues in the CDR3. V lost 4 bases and J lost 3; bases outside the gene matches: 4. Germline assignment: CDR1 SGHNT and CDR2 YYREEE (reference sequence). Combining the CDR3 with reference TRBV5-4 and TRBJ2-7 gives the whole variable domain ETGVTQSPTHLIKTRGQQVTLRCSSQSGHNTVSWYQQALGQGPQFIFQYYREEENGRGNFPPRFSGLQFPNYSSELNVNALELDDSALYLCASSIGTSVYEQYFGPGTRLTVT.

This clone has a handful of counts. V is TRBV2 and J is TRBJ1-6; 9 bases are shared with TRBD1. CDR3 length equals 15 residues. The V and J ends lost 6 bases and 10 bases, in that order; junction bases with no gene match: 10. Germline values: CDR1 SNHLY, CDR2 FYNNEI. The DNA for the CDR3 is TGTGCCAGCAGGCCGGTGGGACAGGGCGAATCACCCCTCCACTTT. Amino acid sequence: CASRPVGQGESPLHF.

This rearrangement joins TRBV28 to TRBJ1-5; D may be TRBD1 (6 bases). The CDR3 has 13 amino acids. V was cut by 6 bases and J by 5 bases, with 11 bases left in between. CDR1 is MDHEN and CDR2 is SYDVKM in the germline V gene. CDR3 in amino acids: CASSLQGYQPQHF. The CDR3 bases are TGTGCCAGCAGCCTACAGGGATATCAGCCCCAGCATTTT.

The gene calls are TRBV4-1 and TRBJ2-7; tentatively, D is TRBD2 (7 bases). The CDR3 consists of 17 residues. V was shortened by 1 base and J by 1 base, with 17 bases between the two germline ends. CDR1 is MGHRA and CDR2 is YSYEKL in the germline V gene. The DNA for the CDR3 is TGCGCCAGCAGCCAAGTAGGGGGAGGGACTACTTCCTACGAGCAGTACTTC. Amino acids: CASSQVGGGTTSYEQYF.

This clone was recorded once. This chain connects TRBV10-3 to TRBJ1-1, with no clear D. Germline V CDR1 and CDR2: ENHRY, SYGVKD. V gave up 7 bases and J gave up 0 bases, with 9 bases separating them. The CDR3 consists of 13 residues. Here the CDR3 reads CAINHSLNTEAFF. DNA for the CDR3: TGTGCCATCAACCACAGTTTGAACACTGAAGCTTTCTTT.

Only a few counts were recorded for this clone. At the DNA level, this CDR3 is encoded by other sequences in the same sample as well. CDR3 protein: CASSSQGNTEAFF. The CDR3 coding sequence is TGTGCCAGCAGCTCCCAGGGGAACACTGAAGCTTTCTTT. The chain recombines TRBV7-3 with TRBJ1-1; tentative D call: TRBD1 (5 bases). The CDR3 sequence is 13 residues long. Deletions cut 4 bases from V and 1 base from J, with 7 bases between. Looked up from germline, CDR1 is SGHTA and CDR2 is FQGTGA.

The rearrangement links TRBV5-5 to TRBJ1-4; weak D call: TRBD1 (6 bases). V lost 0 bases to trimming and J lost 6 bases, with 6 bases between them. The CDR3 covers 13 residues. Germline V CDR1 and CDR2: SGHKS, YYEKEE (reference sequence). For the CDR3, the DNA is TGTGCCAGCAGCTTGGGGACAGATGAAAAACTGTTTTTT. Translated, it gives CASSLGTDEKLFF.

The CDR3 loop reads CASSPKAGGNTEAFF. DNA for the CDR3: TGTGCCAGCAGCCCTAAGGCAGGGGGGAACACTGAAGCTTTCTTT. The genes are TRBV9 and TRBJ1-1; 7 positions match TRBD1. Germline-derived CDR1 and CDR2 are SGDLS and YYNGEE. The CDR3 sequence is 15 residues long. J gave up 1 base and V 4 bases, and 7 bases lay outside the gene matches. Full variable domain (missing parts from reference TRBV9 and TRBJ1-1): DSGVTQTPKHLITATGQRVTLRCSPRSGDLSVYWYQQSLDQGLQFLIQYYNGEERAKGNILERFSAQQFPDLHSELNLSSLELGDSALYFCASSPKAGGNTEAFFGQGTRLTVV.

The CDR3 region is CASTPGGENEKLFF. CDR3 nucleotides: TGTGCCAGCACACCGGGGGGGGAGAATGAAAAACTGTTTTTT. The genes are TRBV11-2 and TRBJ1-4; D might be TRBD1 (5 bases). V lost 7 bases and J 5 bases, leaving 14 bases between the germline ends. Germline V gene sequence: CDR1 SGHAT, CDR2 FQNNGV. The CDR3 consists of 14 residues.

The chain's CDR3 is CASREWLYGYTF. CDR3 DNA sequence: TGTGCCAGCCGGGAGTGGCTCTATGGCTACACCTTC. The V gene is TRBV6-5, the J gene TRBJ1-2; no firm D call. Trimming removed 8 bases at V and 4 bases at J, with 11 bases between. The CDR3 is 12 residues long. The germline gives CDR1 MNHEY, CDR2 SVGAGI.

This chain joins TRBV6-6 and TRBJ1-2; 10 nucleotides align to TRBD1. J lost 8 bases, V lost 4 bases, and 4 bases had no gene match. CDR3 length: 13 amino acids. CDR1 and CDR2 (germline): MNHNY, SVGAGI (reference sequence). The CDR3 DNA follows: TGTGCCAGCAGTTGGACAGGGGGGGACGGCTACACCTTC. Protein product: CASSWTGGDGYTF.

Concerning this clone itself: The CDR3 carries no conserved terminal phenylalanine or tryptophan, so it likely arises from a read error. The chain carries TRBV5-4 and TRBJ1-1, with D possibly TRBD1 on 6 matching bases. Germline-derived CDR1 and CDR2 are SGHNT and YYREEE (reference sequence). The CDR3 sequence is 15 residues long. V lost 0 bases and J 4 bases, leaving 13 bases between the germline ends. The CDR3 DNA is TGTGCCAGCAGCTTGGGGCAGGGGAGGGCCACTGAAGCTTTCGTT. This codes for CASSLGQGRATEAFV.

The chain employs TRBV19 and TRBJ1-2; 7 nucleotides align to TRBD1. This CDR3 has 17 residues. Germline V CDR1 and CDR2: LNHDA, SQIVND (reference sequence). J gave up 0 bases and V 3 bases, and 10 bases lay outside the gene matches. The CDR3 DNA reads as TGTGCCAGTAGTATCGACAGGGAAAATCCGACTAACTATGGCTACACCTTC. Amino acids: CASSIDRENPTNYGYTF.

V is TRBV5-6 and J is TRBJ2-5, with no clear D. Germline CDR1 SGHDT, CDR2 YYEEEE. With 6 bases removed from V and 5 bases from J, the gap between germline ends came to 17 bases. The CDR3 consists of 14 residues. In nucleotides, the CDR3 is TGTGCCAGCACCGAGGAAGGAAATTGGGAGACCCAGTACTTC. Its translation: CASTEEGNWETQYF.